Given below is one T cell receptor beta chain in context. Clones were sequenced by immunoSEQ multiplex PCR, and TCRdb holds only the in-frame ones, with some missing. The profile shows a few hundred thousand clones, roughly 97% of them singletons. This record comes from a study of shared clonotypes between healthy human individuals. Only Caucasian adults living in Nashville, Tennessee served as donors. Sequenced input: naive CD4+ T cells sorted from blood. Noted subset: CD45RA+ positively selected. This sequence originates from a woman in her twenties or thirties in good health.

The CDR3 region has the DNA TGTGCCATCCAGGGGTTTTGCAATCAGCCCCAGCATTTT. Residues: CAIQGFCNQPQHF. The chain carries TRBV27 and TRBJ1-5; weak D call: TRBD1 (6 bases). The germline CDR1 and CDR2 sequences are MNHEY and SMNVEV (reference sequence). The CDR3 length is 13 residues. V lost 10 bases and J lost 2, with 12 bases in between.